This paragraph covers one T cell receptor (beta chain) sequence. It lacks a known antigen. Base qualities are not provided; no much larger clone lies one nucleotide away. Collaborating institutions collected whole blood in K2EDTA tubes following their own protocols. For TCRbeta analysis, collaborators shipped samples as frozen whole blood, isolated PBMCs, or DNA extracted from either of those sample types. The data were taken from a study of blood T cell repertoires in COVID-19 (dated by TCRdb to 2020 to 2021). Broadly, across the study: Collaborator samples came from the United States, Italy and Spain and covered acute and convalescent phases of COVID-19. The material from the prospective study consisted of cDNA or gDNA derived from T cells, B-cell-depleted T cells, or PBMCs. Deeply sampled blood TCRbeta repertoires from subjects exposed to, actively infected with, or recovered from COVID-19 were included in the dataset. The repertoires were released in a freely available public database intended as a resource for research on the immune response to SARS-CoV-2. Samples came from the ongoing ImmuneRACE study (first 160 participants) plus 1,254 subjects from 6 global collaborators. Sample metadata almost always included a de-identified subject ID, COVID-19 status, age in years and sex. HLA class I and class II types, where available, came from metadata supplied by the sample provider rather than from assay-based typing. Overall results and qualifications from the work: The amount of clinical and demographic metadata varied by source and participant and was provided uncurated.

Cut back by 5 bases and 5 bases, the V and J ends lie 17 bases apart. CDR1 and CDR2 are drawn from the germline V gene: SGHTA, FQGNSA. CDR3 length: 15 amino acids, cysteine to phenylalanine. Only CDR3 DNA remains: 45 bases, in frame from the first base. TCRbeta CDR3 regions were amplified from genomic DNA using the immunoSEQ Assay, a bias-controlled multiplex PCR. The authors' pipeline ran thus. The number of nucleated cells in each sample was estimated by amplification of reference gene primers within the assay. To quantify the absolute abundance of each unique TCRbeta CDR3 rearrangement, sequence reads were collapsed and filtered. For each sample, productive Simpson clonality was calculated by taking the square root of Simpson's diversity index across productive rearrangements. The source is immuneACCESS, and TCRdb retained only in-frame sequences with V and J called. Part of the clones is not carried over; for the studies checked, unresolved V genes explain less than half of this, and the remainder is unexplained. V, J and clone size derive from that table, while D and trimming were established from the DNA sequence. Recorded for this sample are about 190,000 clones; about 81% of them occurred a single time. The ten largest account for roughly 14% of the sample.

The rearrangement combines TRBV7-2 with TRBJ2-3, with TRBD2 perhaps the D gene, on 7 matching bases. Source material: peripheral blood. This receptor was taken from a man aged 25 to 45 with active or convalescent COVID-19. Read as DNA, the sequence is TGTGCCAGCAGCACAATGGGGGGGCAGCGAGATACGCAGTATTTT. Its protein is CASSTMGGQRDTQYF.